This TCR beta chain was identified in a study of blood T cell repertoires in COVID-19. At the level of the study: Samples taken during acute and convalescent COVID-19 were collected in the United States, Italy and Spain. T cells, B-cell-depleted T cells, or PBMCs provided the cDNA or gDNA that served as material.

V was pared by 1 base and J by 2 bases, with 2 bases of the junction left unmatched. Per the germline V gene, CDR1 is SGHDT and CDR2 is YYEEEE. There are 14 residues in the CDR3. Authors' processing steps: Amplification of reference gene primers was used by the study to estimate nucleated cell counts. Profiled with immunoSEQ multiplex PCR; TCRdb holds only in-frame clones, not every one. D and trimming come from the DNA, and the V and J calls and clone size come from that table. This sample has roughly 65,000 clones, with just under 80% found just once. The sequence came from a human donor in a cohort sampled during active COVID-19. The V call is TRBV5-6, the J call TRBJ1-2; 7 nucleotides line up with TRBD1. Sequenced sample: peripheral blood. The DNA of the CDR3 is TGTGCCAGCAGCTTGACAGGGGCGAACTATGGCTACACCTTC. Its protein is CASSLTGANYGYTF.